The 23 T cell receptor beta chains in this list originate from one sample, sequenced in a study of post-analysis software for immune sequencing data. Broader study findings: Patients carried roughly 5 TRBV segments more frequently than controls did, and TRBV5-6, TRBV5-1 and TRBV20-1 were among them.

Unique-molecular-identifier-tagged TCR beta cDNA libraries were used. TCRdb called the PCR reads again in MiXCR, with one record for every CDR3 protein. The sample carries 250,000 to 300,000 distinct CDR3 sequences, about 40% recorded once. For these receptors, no antigen is known. Sequenced input: blood. The receptors were gathered from a girl aged 10-17 years with multiple sclerosis.

The chain is built from TRBV7-6 and TRBJ1-5; D possibly corresponds to TRBD1 (6 bases). The CDR3 is made up of 15 amino acids. From germline, CDR1 is SGHVS and CDR2 FNYEAQ. Trimming pared 4 bases from V and 7 bases from J, leaving 17 bases between. The CDR3 protein is CASSSGDAPGQPQHF. The CDR3 DNA follows: TGTGCCAGCAGCTCAGGGGATGCCCCAGGACAGCCCCAGCATTTT.

This chain uses TRBV7-3 with TRBJ2-3, with D perhaps TRBD2 (5 bases). CDR3 length equals 12 residues. V lost 4 bases to trimming and J lost 6 bases, with 8 bases between them. Germline V gene data show CDR1 as SGHTA and CDR2 as FQGTGA. The CDR3 sequence is CASSSSGDTQYF. The CDR3 DNA reads as TGTGCCAGCAGCTCCTCGGGGGATACGCAGTATTTT.

The CDR3 coding sequence is TGTGCCAGCAGCACAGGAGGAGCGGGAGGGAATGAGCAGTTCTTC. This codes for CASSTGGAGGNEQFF. The chain combines TRBV7-6 with TRBJ2-1; 10 nucleotides align to TRBD2. Germline V CDR1 and CDR2: SGHVS, FNYEAQ. The CDR3 extends over 15 amino acids. The V gene end was trimmed by 5 bases and the J gene end by 7 bases; junction bases not matched to a gene: 8. Full variable domain (rest looked up from reference TRBV7-6 and TRBJ2-1): GAGVSQSPRYKVTKRGQDVALRCDPISGHVSLYWYRQALGQGPEFLTYFNYEAQQDKSGLPNDRFSAERPEGSISTLTIQRTEQRDSAMYRCASSTGGAGGNEQFFGPGTRLTVL.

In regard to this clonotype: At one boundary the junction diverges from the germline segment, which might be a read error. The chain combines TRBV29-1 with TRBJ2-7; TRBD2 is a possible D gene (5 bases). The CDR3 has 16 amino acids. Germline values: CDR1 SQVTM, CDR2 ANQGSEA. The CDR3, as DNA: TGCAGCGTTGAAGATCCCGGGGTGATCCTAAGAGGCATTCAGTGCTTC. Translated: CSVEDPGVILRGIQCF.

This clonotype appeared a few times. The rearrangement uses TRBV12-3 or TRBV12-4 and TRBJ1-4; 7 nucleotides line up with TRBD1. V was clipped by 5 bases and J by 4 bases; unmatched bases: 10. The CDR3 has 16 residues. In nucleotides, the CDR3 is TGTGCCAGCAGTGCTTCAAAGGGACAGCTTAATGAAAAACTGTTTTTT. This codes for CASSASKGQLNEKLFF.

In this sample, this clonotype turned up many times. The CDR3 region is CASSLTGANQPQHF. Written as DNA, the CDR3 is TGTGCCAGCAGCTTGACGGGGGCTAACCAGCCCCAGCATTTT. This rearrangement joins TRBV7-2 to TRBJ1-5, with a weak D call TRBD1 (6 bases). V was shortened by 3 bases and J by 7 bases, with 13 bases between the two germline ends. Germline V gene lookup returns CDR1 SGHTA and CDR2 FQGNSA. This CDR3 comprises 14 residues.

The genes are TRBV4-2 and TRBJ1-1; D gene ambiguous. The CDR3 has 16 amino acids. V was shortened by 1 base and J by 0 bases, with 12 bases between the two germline ends. Germline V CDR1 and CDR2: LGHNA, YNFKEQ. The CDR3 nucleotides are TGTGCCAGCAGCCAAGGCAAAGACACGTTGAACACTGAAGCTTTCTTT. It specifies CASSQGKDTLNTEAFF.

The rearrangement joins TRBV27 to TRBJ2-5; 12 bases align to TRBD1. Germline values: CDR1 MNHEY, CDR2 SMNVEV (reference sequence). After removal of 3 bases from V and 11 bases from J, the junction contained 10 bases not matched to a gene. The CDR3 sequence is 15 residues long. The CDR3 DNA reads TGTGCCAGCAGTTTGGAGGGACAGGGGGCAAGTGAGCAGTACTTC. This codes for CASSLEGQGASEQYF.

The chain is built from TRBV13 and TRBJ2-7; D is perhaps TRBD2 (5 bases). Germline V gene data show CDR1 as PRHDT and CDR2 as FYEKMQ (reference sequence). The V end lost 5 bases, the J end lost 11 bases, and 16 bases lay between the germline ends. This CDR3 spans 12 amino acids. The chain's CDR3 is CASSLRRGEKYF. Written as DNA, the CDR3 is TGTGCCAGCAGCCTTAGACGGGGTGAGAAGTACTTC.

This clonotype was seen ten or more times. The CDR3 loop is CASSQGRNNEQFF. In DNA, the CDR3 is TGTGCCAGCAGCCAAGGAAGGAACAATGAGCAGTTCTTC. V and J are TRBV3-1 and TRBJ2-1; D unresolved. Trimming took 1 base from V and 5 from J, leaving 6 bases between them. Germline V gene lookup returns CDR1 LGHDT and CDR2 YNNKEL (reference sequence). There are 13 residues in the CDR3.

Ten or more counts support this clonotype. This sequence joins TRBV20-1 and TRBJ1-2, with TRBD1 matching over 7 bases. The CDR3 length is 14 residues. J lost 2 bases, V lost 5 bases, and 8 bases had no gene match. Germline assignment: CDR1 DFQATT and CDR2 SNEGSKA (reference sequence). CDR3 sequence reads: CSAQITGANYGYTF. CDR3 coding DNA: TGCAGTGCTCAGATTACAGGGGCCAACTATGGCTACACCTTC.

The chain links TRBV5-6 to TRBJ2-1; D not certain. The V and J ends lost 1 base and 1 base respectively, with 6 bases between them. The CDR3 extends over 14 amino acids. The germline CDR1 and CDR2 sequences are SGHDT and YYEEEE. DNA for the CDR3: TGTGCCAGCAGCTTGATCGGGTCCTACAATGAGCAGTTCTTC. Translated: CASSLIGSYNEQFF.

There are many counts of this clonotype. The V gene is TRBV29-1, the J gene TRBJ1-1, with unresolved D. The CDR3 extends over 12 amino acids. Trimming took 1 base from V and 5 from J, leaving 8 bases between them. The germline V gene has CDR1 SQVTM and CDR2 ANQGSEA. The CDR3 bases are TGCAGCGTTGAAGGAAGGACGACTGAAGCTTTCTTT. The encoded protein is CSVEGRTTEAFF. Drawing the rest from reference TRBV29-1 and TRBJ1-1, the complete variable domain is SAVISQKPSRDICQRGTSLTIQCQVDSQVTMMFWYRQQPGQSLTLIATANQGSEATYESGFVIDKFPISRPNLTFSTLTVSNMSPEDSSIYLCSVEGRTTEAFFGQGTRLTVV.

The V call is TRBV2, the J call TRBJ1-3; weak D call: TRBD1 (6 bases). Germline CDR1 SNHLY, CDR2 FYNNEI. CDR3 size: 17 residues. The V end was cut by 7 bases, the J end by 0 bases, with 19 bases between. In DNA form, the CDR3 reads TGTGCCAGCACCGGGCCAGGGGCAGAACGCTCTGGAAACACCATATATTTT. This sequence encodes CASTGPGAERSGNTIYF.

The sample holds many counts of this clonotype. The chain carries TRBV10-3 and TRBJ2-1, with 8 bases matching TRBD2. This CDR3 has 14 residues. CDR1 ENHRY and CDR2 SYGVKD come from the germline V gene. With 9 bases clipped from V and 8 bases from J, the junction kept 12 bases outside the gene matches. The CDR3 sequence is CAIRPAGEKDEQFF. The CDR3 DNA reads TGTGCCATACGACCAGCGGGGGAGAAGGATGAGCAGTTCTTC.

Concerning this clonotype itself: A read error may explain this, as a much larger clone is one base away. The chain combines TRBV28 with TRBJ2-3; 9 nucleotides agree with TRBD1. J gave up 9 bases and V 6 bases, and 10 bases lay outside the gene matches. The CDR3 has 14 residues. CDR1 and CDR2 from the germline V gene are MDHEN and SYDVKM. The CDR3 DNA sequence: TGTGCCAGCAGGTTACAGGGGGCTGATCTCACGCAGTATTTT. Amino acids: CASRLQGADLTQYF.

The genes are TRBV5-1 and TRBJ2-5; D not resolved. The CDR3 contains 14 residues. Germline CDR1 SGHRS, CDR2 YFSETQ. Trimming shortened V by 0 bases and J by 7 bases, and 13 bases separated the two germline ends. CDR3 sequence: CASSLADNGGTQYF. The CDR3 region has the DNA TGCGCCAGCAGCTTGGCCGACAACGGTGGGACCCAGTACTTC. The variable domain in full, completed from reference TRBV5-1 and TRBJ2-5, reads KAGVTQTPRYLIKTRGQQVTLSCSPISGHRSVSWYQQTPGQGLQFLFEYFSETQRNKGNFPGRFSGRQFSNSRSEMNVSTLELGDSALYLCASSLADNGGTQYFGPGTRLLVL.

V usage is TRBV7-3 and J usage is TRBJ2-1, with D possibly matching TRBD2 (6 bases). Trimming took off 3 bases at V and 5 bases at J, with 11 bases between the two ends. Germline V gene lookup returns CDR1 SGHTA and CDR2 FQGTGA. CDR3 length equals 14 residues. DNA for the CDR3: TGTGCCAGCAGCTTGGGGGACTGGGACAATGAGCAGTTCTTC. Amino acids: CASSLGDWDNEQFF.

Regarding this clonotype: Given a much more abundant clone one base away, this may be a read error. The chain links TRBV9 to TRBJ1-2, with 10 bases matching TRBD1. Unmatched junction bases numbered 15, after V lost 3 bases and J lost 4 bases. This CDR3 has 18 residues. Looked up from germline, CDR1 is SGDLS and CDR2 is YYNGEE. The DNA of the CDR3 is TGTGCCAGCAGCGCCCCCCGGGACAGGGGAGTCTCTTGCTATGGCTACACCTTC. This sequence encodes CASSAPRDRGVSCYGYTF.

The chain has TRBV10-3 and TRBJ2-5, with D tentatively TRBD1 or TRBD2 (6 bases each). V dropped 4 bases and J dropped 11 bases, with 23 bases sitting between them. This CDR3 has 15 residues. Per the germline V gene, CDR1 is ENHRY and CDR2 is SYGVKD. The CDR3 bases are TGTGCCATCAGTGGGAAGGAGGGGCCCGAGGGGGAGCAGTACTTC. This encodes CAISGKEGPEGEQYF.

This clonotype was recorded many times. The genes are TRBV7-3 and TRBJ2-6; possible D gene TRBD1, 6 bases. There are 15 residues in the CDR3. V was pared by 5 bases and J by 1 base, with 9 bases between. The V gene's germline CDR1 is SGHTA and CDR2 FQGTGA. CDR3 DNA sequence: TGTGCCAGCAGCCCACAGGGTTCTGGGGCCAACGTCCTGACTTTC. Residues: CASSPQGSGANVLTF.

Concerning this clonotype: With a much larger clone just one base away, this may be a read error. This chain links TRBV20-1 with TRBJ2-5; D possibly uses TRBD1 or TRBD2 (5 bases each). Germline CDR1 and CDR2: DFQATT and SNEGSKA (reference sequence). The CDR3 has 13 amino acids. CDR3 region: CSSSGTEYNEQYF. The CDR3, as DNA: TGCTCTTCTTCCGGGACGGAATACAATGAGCAGTACTTC.

This clonotype has only one observation. This chain connects TRBV7-2 to TRBJ2-7, with a tentative D call TRBD2 (5 bases). This CDR3 has 12 amino acids. In germline, CDR1 is SGHTA, CDR2 FQGNSA. Trimming shortened V by 3 bases and J by 6 bases, and 9 bases separated the two germline ends. The DNA for the CDR3 is TGTGCCAGCAGCTTCGCGGGTAGCGAGCAGTACTTC. As protein: CASSFAGSEQYF.